The following is a T cell receptor (beta chain) sequence with its context. Its antigen is still unknown. A second PCR of 7 to 11 cycles used a sample-barcoded 5' primer and a J-beta primer mix. TCRdb used MiXCR to reprocess the 5' RACE reads, holding one entry per CDR3 protein. Here the sample spans 800,000 or so distinct CDR3 sequences, 62% being singletons. The sample is drawn from a study of blood T cells in healthy people across ages. The study, taken as a whole, reports: Long-lived donors carried more naive CD4+ cells and greater diversity than aged donors. Reliance upon unsorted PBMCs precluded definitive naive versus antigen-experienced comparison.

Healthy Caucasian individuals from Russia aged about 6 to 90 were enrolled as donors. Every sample had a minimum of 7 million PBMCs isolated. CDR1 is MNHEY, CDR2 SVGAGI, per germline. V was clipped by 1 base and J by 4 bases; unmatched bases: 10. The CDR3 loop spans 17 amino acids. The specimen was blood. The sequence was collected from a man younger than 40 in good health. The rearrangement links TRBV6-5 to TRBJ1-2; 9 bases map to TRBD1. The CDR3 protein is CASSYYRGPTLTYGYTF. CDR3 nucleotides: TGTGCCAGCAGTTACTACAGGGGGCCAACGTTAACCTATGGCTACACCTTC.